Here is one T cell receptor beta chain with its context. Its target is unknown. These data are taken from a study of T cells after yellow fever vaccination. The 5'RACE template-switching step produced TCR cDNA and added a universal primer site and UMIs. A single record per CDR3 protein comes from TCRdb applying MiXCR to the 5' RACE reads. Found here are about 580,000 distinct CDR3 sequences, roughly a sixth of them singletons; the top ten hold about 18%. Whole-study results and caveats: Relatively few clonotypes were ones that appeared in both CD4 and CD8 compartments. High-abundance clonotypes from the bulk population could contaminate FACS-sorted repertoires. Weaker overall, the secondary response nonetheless peaked faster (day 5 versus 15).

Trimming took 0 bases from V and 0 from J, leaving 9 bases between them. Per germline, CDR1 DFQATT and CDR2 SNEGSKA (reference sequence). The CDR3 runs to 15 residues. Here the sequenced sample was PBMCs, taken 4 to 6 days after the first yellow fever vaccination. The source of this sequence is a man aged 18 to 29 who received the YFV17D yellow fever vaccine. V usage is TRBV20-1 and J usage is TRBJ1-5; no definite D call. The DNA for the CDR3 is TGCAGTGCTAGAGATGGAAGGTATAGCAATCAGCCCCAGCATTTT. Translating it yields CSARDGRYSNQPQHF.